This is a list of T cell receptor beta chains from one sample in a study of blood T cell repertoires in COVID-19. The repertoire was sequenced with immunoSEQ multiplex PCR; TCRdb's copy has only in-frame clones and lacks some. The data show 150,000 or so clones, with around four fifths seen just once and around 20% held by the top ten. Source material: peripheral blood. These receptors all come from an elderly woman with acute or convalescent COVID-19. Both conserved end residues are part of each CDR3. A D gene is named only where the DNA matches it firmly. Where a row states a size, it is once, few, many or the class of an expanded clone; other rows omit it.

abundance	v_gene	j_gene	d_gene	CDR3nt	CDR3aa
.	TRBV6-1	TRBJ1-5	.	TGTGCCAGCAGTGAAGCGGACATAAGGGGATGGCCCCAGCATTTT	CASSEADIRGWPQHF
.	TRBV2	TRBJ1-3	TRBD1	TGTGCCAGCAGTGACAGGGGGTTTGGAAACACCATATATTTT	CASSDRGFGNTIYF
.	TRBV6-1	TRBJ2-5	TRBD2	TGTGCCAGCAGTGAAGTGTTTAGCGGGAGGGGGTGGGAGACCCAGTACTTC	CASSEVFSGRGWETQYF
.	TRBV7-9	TRBJ2-7	.	TGTGCCAGCAGCTCGTTGGGTTTAGCGGCCTACGAGCAGTACTTC	CASSSLGLAAYEQYF
.	TRBV6-5	TRBJ1-2	.	TGTGCCAGCAGTTACTTGGGGAGCGGCTACACCTTC	CASSYLGSGYTF
.	TRBV7-2	TRBJ1-2	.	TGTGCCAGCAGCTTAACGGGAAGTAACTATGGCTACACCTTC	CASSLTGSNYGYTF
.	TRBV5-1	TRBJ1-2	TRBD1	TGCGCCAGCAGCACCGGACAGGGGAAGGAGGATTACACCTTC	CASSTGQGKEDYTF
few	TRBV2	TRBJ1-4	.	TGTGCCAGCAGTGTATTGCGCGATGAAAAACTGTTTTTT	CASSVLRDEKLFF
.	TRBV5-4	TRBJ2-3	TRBD2	TGTGCCAGCAGCCCGGGGGGACTAGCGAGCACAGATACGCAGTATTTT	CASSPGGLASTDTQYF
.	TRBV18	TRBJ2-7	TRBD1	TGTGCCAGCTCACCAGGGCGACAGGGTGACGAGCAGTACTTC	CASSPGRQGDEQYF
.	TRBV28	TRBJ2-7	.	TGTGCCAGCAGTACTGACACCTACTACGAGCAGTACTTC	CASSTDTYYEQYF
.	TRBV5-4	TRBJ2-3	TRBD2	TGTGCCAGCAGCTTGAGCGGGGGTGGGGCAGATACGCAGTATTTT	CASSLSGGGADTQYF
.	TRBV28	TRBJ2-1	TRBD2	TGTGCCAGCAGTTCCCTACTAGCGGGGCATTACAATGAGCAGTTCTTC	CASSSLLAGHYNEQFF
.	TRBV27	TRBJ2-1	.	TGTGCCAGCAGTTTCAGGGTGGATGAGCAGTTCTTC	CASSFRVDEQFF
.	TRBV19	TRBJ2-2	TRBD1	TGTGCCAGTACGACAGGGTTTTATACCGGGGAGCTGTTTTTT	CASTTGFYTGELFF